Described below is a single T cell receptor (beta chain) sequence and its context. Its antigen is as yet unknown. The data were obtained in a study of beta chain features in type 1 diabetes. Regarding the study as a whole: Insertion counts at VDJ junctions were lower in type 1 diabetes patients, who also showed more deletions there. An over-representation of cells with high TCR expression could result from cDNA sequencing. Patients and controls would be equally affected if PCR favored shorter templates. Researchers report that Type 1 diabetes patients had moderately but significantly shorter TCRB CDR3s across all four CD4+ subsets.

CDR1 is LGHNA, CDR2 YNFKEQ, per germline. The CDR3 totals 19 residues. V dropped 6 bases and J dropped 4; count of bases not matched to a gene: 20. Expressed TCRB transcripts were sequenced because the entire RNA isolate underwent reverse transcription. Generated by immunoSEQ multiplex PCR, the TCRdb table keeps only in-frame clones and is missing some. The data show fewer than 350,000 clones, over 14% seen once. Specimen: naive CD4+ T cells from blood. This chain connects TRBV4-2 to TRBJ2-5; 10 nucleotides match TRBD2. This receptor was taken from a man between 18 and 35 years old with type 1 diabetes. For the CDR3, the DNA is TGTGCCAGCAGTCGGAAGTTGGCTAGCGGGAGCACCGAGGCAGAGACCCAGTACTTC. Translation: CASSRKLASGSTEAETQYF.